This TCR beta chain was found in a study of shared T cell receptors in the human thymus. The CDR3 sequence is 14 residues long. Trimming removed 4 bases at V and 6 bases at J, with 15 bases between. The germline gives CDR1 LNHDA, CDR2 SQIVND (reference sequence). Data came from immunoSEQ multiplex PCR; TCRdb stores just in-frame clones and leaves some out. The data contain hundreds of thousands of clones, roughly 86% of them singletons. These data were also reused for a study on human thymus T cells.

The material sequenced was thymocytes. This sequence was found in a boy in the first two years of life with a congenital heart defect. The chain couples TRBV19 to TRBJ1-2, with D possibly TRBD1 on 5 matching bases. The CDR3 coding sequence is TGTGCCAGTAGTACTCGGGTCGGGGGTAATGGCTACACCTTC. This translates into CASSTRVGGNGYTF. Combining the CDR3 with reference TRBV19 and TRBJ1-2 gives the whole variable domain DGGITQSPKYLFRKEGQNVTLSCEQNLNHDAMYWYRQDPGQGLRLIYYSQIVNDFQKGDIAEGYSVSREKKESFPLTVTSAQKNPTAFYLCASSTRVGGNGYTFGSGTRLTVV.